A single sample is the source of the 3 T cell receptor beta chains below, sequenced in a study of blood T cell repertoires in COVID-19. Assay: immunoSEQ multiplex PCR; the TCRdb copy retains only in-frame clones and omits some. The data contain approximately 330,000 clones, around 85% of them singletons. The sequenced sample consisted of PBMCs or T cells enriched from blood (not recorded which). Receptors were obtained from a woman aged 35 to 49 with acute COVID-19.

This clone showed up just a few times. The V and J genes are TRBV7-9 and TRBJ1-5; no reliable D call. The V end lost 10 bases, the J end lost 2 bases, and 15 bases lay between the germline ends. This CDR3 contains 14 residues. Germline V CDR1 and CDR2: SEHNR, FQNEAQ (reference sequence). The CDR3 DNA follows: TGTGCCACCACCGGGAGGGATGGCAATCAGCCCCAGCATTTT. This codes for CATTGRDGNQPQHF. The full variable domain, in which reference TRBV7-9 and TRBJ1-5 provide the parts outside the CDR3, is DTGVSQNPRHKITKRGQNVTFRCDPISEHNRLYWYRQTLGQGPEFLTYFQNEAQLEKSRLLSDRFSAERPKGSFSTLEIQRTEQGDSAMYLCATTGRDGNQPQHFGDGTRLSIL.

The rearrangement uses TRBV2 and TRBJ1-2, with D unclear. Between the trimmed V and J ends, which lost 3 bases and 4 bases, there was a span of 15 bases. The CDR3 is 15 residues long. In germline, CDR1 is SNHLY, CDR2 FYNNEI. CDR3 DNA sequence: TGTGCCAGCAGTGAGCAGTTCGACCTAGGCTATGGCTACACCTTC. This sequence encodes CASSEQFDLGYGYTF.

V is TRBV20-1 and J is TRBJ2-7, with unresolved D. V was pared by 6 bases and J by 3 bases, with 6 bases between. Germline V lookup: CDR1 DFQATT, CDR2 SNEGSKA (reference sequence). The CDR3 is made up of 10 amino acids. The CDR3 spells CSALNYEQYF. The CDR3 DNA follows: TGCAGTGCCCTAAACTACGAGCAGTACTTC.